The 5 T cell receptor beta chains below all came from one sample that was sequenced in a study of blood T cell repertoires in COVID-19. Sequenced by immunoSEQ multiplex PCR; TCRdb stores in-frame clones only, minus some. The table records just over 150,000 clones, 85% to 95% of them present only once. The sample taken for sequencing was peripheral blood. These TCRs come from a woman in her forties or fifties with acute or convalescent COVID-19.

Turning to this clone: Distinct nucleotide sequences in the sample also encode this CDR3. The chain joins TRBV2 to TRBJ1-1; TRBD1 might be the D (6 bases). CDR3 length: 13 residues. Germline values: CDR1 SNHLY, CDR2 FYNNEI. V dropped 5 bases and J dropped 5 bases, with 12 bases sitting between them. In DNA, the CDR3 is TGTGCCAGCAGTCAGGGAGGGGGAACTGAAGCTTTCTTT. Encoded protein: CASSQGGGTEAFF.

V is TRBV2 and J is TRBJ1-2; 11 nucleotides line up with TRBD1. Germline CDR1 and CDR2: SNHLY and FYNNEI. V shed 6 bases and J 3 bases; nucleotides not matched to a gene: 6. This CDR3 is 15 amino acids long. CDR3 amino acids: CASSPRTGGHYGYTF. The CDR3 region has the DNA TGTGCCAGCAGCCCGCGGACAGGGGGCCACTATGGCTACACCTTC.

V gene TRBV7-2 combines with J gene TRBJ2-4, with 7 bases that match TRBD2. The CDR3 runs 14 residues. The V segment lost 3 bases and the J segment 1 base; nucleotides outside the gene matches: 0. Germline V gene sequence: CDR1 SGHTA, CDR2 FQGNSA. The CDR3: CASSLGGAKNIQYF. The CDR3, as DNA: TGTGCCAGCAGCTTGGGGGGGGCCAAAAACATTCAGTACTTC.

The sample holds a few counts of this clone. This chain connects TRBV25-1 to TRBJ1-6; the D is unclear. The V gene lost 5 bases and the J gene lost 14 bases, with 16 bases spanning the gap. The germline CDR1 and CDR2 sequences are MGHDK and SYGVNS. The CDR3 has 13 amino acids. CDR3 sequence reads: CASSPLWALALHF. CDR3 nucleotides: TGTGCCAGCAGTCCCCTTTGGGCGTTAGCCCTCCACTTT. The full variable domain, its missing parts supplied by reference TRBV25-1 and TRBJ1-6, is EADIYQTPRYLVIGTGKKITLECSQTMGHDKMYWYQQDPGMELHLIHYSYGVNSTEKGDLSSESTVSRIRTEHFPLTLESARPSHTSQYLCASSPLWALALHFGNGTRLTVT.

This chain connects TRBV11-2 to TRBJ1-3; D is perhaps TRBD1 (6 bases). This CDR3 region has 15 residues. The V gene's germline CDR1 is SGHAT and CDR2 FQNNGV. Trimming removed 3 bases from V and 2 bases from J, with 11 bases in between. The CDR3, as DNA: TGTGCCAGCAGCTTGAGTTCAGGGGCTGGAAACACCATATATTTT. It codes for CASSLSSGAGNTIYF.